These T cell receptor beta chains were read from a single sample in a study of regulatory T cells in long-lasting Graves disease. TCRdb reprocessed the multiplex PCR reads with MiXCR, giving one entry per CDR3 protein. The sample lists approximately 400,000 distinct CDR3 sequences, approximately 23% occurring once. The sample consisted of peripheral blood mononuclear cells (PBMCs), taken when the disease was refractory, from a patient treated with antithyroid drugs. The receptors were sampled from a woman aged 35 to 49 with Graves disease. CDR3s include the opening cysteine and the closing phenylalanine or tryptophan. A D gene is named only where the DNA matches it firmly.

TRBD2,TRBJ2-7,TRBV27,CASSLLAGGTYEQYF
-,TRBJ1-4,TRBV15,CVTSREPLEEKLFF
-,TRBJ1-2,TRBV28,CASSVGTSARYTF
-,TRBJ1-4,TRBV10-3,CAITAALNEKLFF
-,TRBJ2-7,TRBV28,CASRRPAGMREQYF
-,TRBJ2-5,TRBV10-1,CASSESTGAGETQYF
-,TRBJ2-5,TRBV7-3,CASSPHPRAGETQYF
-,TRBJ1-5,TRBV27,CASSLSPNQPQHF
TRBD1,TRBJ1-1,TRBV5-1,CASSSGTGGTEAFF
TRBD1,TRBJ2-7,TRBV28,CASSLDRASYEQYF
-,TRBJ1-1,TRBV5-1,CASSLIGLENTEAFF
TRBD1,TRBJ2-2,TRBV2,CASSRDRANTGELFF
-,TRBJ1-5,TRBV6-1,CASSRGGMYSNQPQHF
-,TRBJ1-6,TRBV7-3,CASSARTLGDNSPLHF
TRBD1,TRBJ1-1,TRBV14,CASSHRQGMNTEAFF
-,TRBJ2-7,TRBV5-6,CASSRGQGSGLGEQYF
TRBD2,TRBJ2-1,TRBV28,CASTETSPLYNEQFF
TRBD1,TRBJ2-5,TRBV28,CASSQTWTGKETQYF
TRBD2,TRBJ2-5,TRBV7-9,CASSLKAGGETQYF
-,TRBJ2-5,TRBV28,CASTDRAETQYF
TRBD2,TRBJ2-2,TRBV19,CASKLAGVSTGELFF
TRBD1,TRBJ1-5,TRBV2,CASSGPGQGSQPQHF
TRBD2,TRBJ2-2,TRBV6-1,CASSPTQTSAGELFF
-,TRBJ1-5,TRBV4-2,CASSHSRGMDQPQHF
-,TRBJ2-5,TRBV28,CASSLAGSGEETQYF
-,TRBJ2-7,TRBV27,CASSPKGTTYEQYF
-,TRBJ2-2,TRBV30,CACEGRRRELFF
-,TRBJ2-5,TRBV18,CASSPPTPRKETQYF
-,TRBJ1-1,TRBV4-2,CASSQRVGKAFF
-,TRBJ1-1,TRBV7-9,CASSSEPPRANTEAFF
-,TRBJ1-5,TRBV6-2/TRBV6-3,CASSEGPLPQHF
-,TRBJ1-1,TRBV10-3,CAIRRRDMNTEAFF
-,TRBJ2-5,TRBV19,CASSIGALWKTQYF
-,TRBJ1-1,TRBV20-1,CSAREGKTPERAFF
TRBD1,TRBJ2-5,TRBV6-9,CASSYRDRGETQYF
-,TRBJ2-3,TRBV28,CASSFMSLSQGTQYF
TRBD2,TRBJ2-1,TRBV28,CASSLLRKSSGFSYNEQFF
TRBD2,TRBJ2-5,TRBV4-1,CASSQPTSGKKTQYF
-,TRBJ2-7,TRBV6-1,CASSGGQGVYYEQYF
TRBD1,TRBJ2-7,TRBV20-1,CSARGDRDHEQYF
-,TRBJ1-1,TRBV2,CASRRGVQSNTEAFF
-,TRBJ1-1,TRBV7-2,CLVWSSPMNTEAFF
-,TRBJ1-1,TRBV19,CASIPPKKGRREAFF
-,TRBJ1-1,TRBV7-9,CASSLAPGKNTEAFF
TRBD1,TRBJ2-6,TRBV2,CASRMGQSSGANVLTF
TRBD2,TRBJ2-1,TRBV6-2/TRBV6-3,CASSVTASGNNEQFF
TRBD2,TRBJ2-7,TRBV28,CASLGLAGAGEQYF
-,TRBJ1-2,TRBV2,CASRLTGLNYGYTF
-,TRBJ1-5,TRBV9,CASSPRLGGQPQHF
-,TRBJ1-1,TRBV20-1,CSARWTEAFF
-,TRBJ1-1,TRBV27,CASSLSAYHNTEAFF